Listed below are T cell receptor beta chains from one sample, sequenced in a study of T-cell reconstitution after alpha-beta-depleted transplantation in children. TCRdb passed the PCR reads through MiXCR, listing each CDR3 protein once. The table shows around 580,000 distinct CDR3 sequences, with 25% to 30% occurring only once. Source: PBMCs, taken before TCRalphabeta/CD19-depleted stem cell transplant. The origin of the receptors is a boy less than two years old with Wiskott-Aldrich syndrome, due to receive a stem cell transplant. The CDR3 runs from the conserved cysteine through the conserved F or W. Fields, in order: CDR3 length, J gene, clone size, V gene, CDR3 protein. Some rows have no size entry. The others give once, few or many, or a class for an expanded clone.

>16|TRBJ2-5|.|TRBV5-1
CASSLLGQGAQETQYF
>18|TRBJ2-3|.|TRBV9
CASSPSTGTGISTDTQYF
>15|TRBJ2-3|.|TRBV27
CASGTSGRATDTQYF
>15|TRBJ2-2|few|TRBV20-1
CSASRRGTNTGELFF
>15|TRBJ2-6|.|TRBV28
CASSLQGGGANGLTF
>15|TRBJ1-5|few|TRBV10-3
CAISENGVINQPQHF
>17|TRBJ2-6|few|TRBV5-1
CASSLAGGPSGANVLTF
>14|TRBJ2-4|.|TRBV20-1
CSARRDRDENIQYF
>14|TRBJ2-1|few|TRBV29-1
CSVVTAGSYNEQFF
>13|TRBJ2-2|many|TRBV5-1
CASSLEPTGELFF
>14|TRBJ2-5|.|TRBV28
CASSLDRARETQYF
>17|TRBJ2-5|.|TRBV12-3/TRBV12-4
CASSLALGLAGSETQYF
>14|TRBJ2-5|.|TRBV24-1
CATGDTTYQETQYF
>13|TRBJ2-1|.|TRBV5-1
CASSTMFENEQFF
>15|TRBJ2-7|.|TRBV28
CASREQGLKGYEQYF
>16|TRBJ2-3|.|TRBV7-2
CASSLAVLQRTDTQYF
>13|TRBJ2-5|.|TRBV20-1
CSAHTGGPETQYF
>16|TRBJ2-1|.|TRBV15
CATSRKTSGSSNEQFF
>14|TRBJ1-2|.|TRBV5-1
CASSLPGKSYGYTF
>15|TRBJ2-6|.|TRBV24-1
CATRQGCTGANVLTF
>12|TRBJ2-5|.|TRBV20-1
CSARLVQETQYF
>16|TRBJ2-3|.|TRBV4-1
CASSQDQRPLTDTQYF
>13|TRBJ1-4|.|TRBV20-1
CSAVVGADEKLFF